What follows describes a single TCR beta chain. Its antigen remains unidentified. To determine HCMV serostatus, a commercial ELISA kit was used to detect HCMV-specific IgG in serum. Ficoll density gradient centrifugation was used to isolate peripheral blood mononuclear cells from blood. The record originates from a study of T cells expressing NK-cell markers (dated by TCRdb to the early 2020s). For the study in its entirety: Three sorted T-cell subsets (CD3+CD56+NKG2C+, CD3+CD56+NKG2C- and CD3+CD56-NKG2C+) from roughly eight donors had their TCR beta-chain repertoires profiled. Seven of the eight sequenced donors were HCMV-seropositive and one was HCMV-seronegative. Randomly selected healthy volunteers, three men and five women, were used as the eight sequenced donors. Sequencing of the libraries produced 2 x 150 bp reads on Illumina HiSeq 2000/2500, MiSeq or NextSeq. Beyond this particular receptor, the publication reports: It remained unclear whether the expanded NKG2C-expressing T cell clones were specific for HCMV antigens. In over 5 donors, the dominant CD3+CD56+NKG2C+ clonotypes were among the top 10 CD8+ clonotypes and accounted for roughly 1.0-7.0% of CD8+ T cells. Those dominant clonotypes were again the most abundant among CD3+CD56-NKG2C+ cells in a handful of donors, at roughly 25-65%.

For sequencing, an Illumina HiSeq 2000 was employed. TCR beta cDNA libraries were prepared using 5'RACE template switching, which introduced a universal primer site and unique molecular identifiers. Priming for cDNA synthesis came from the TCR beta constant segment, and two successive PCR amplification steps followed. In the authors' own workflow: MIGEC was used to demultiplex reads and group reads by UMI, and MiTCR was used to assemble and quantify clonotypes. To remove erroneous sequences, TCR cDNA sequences were retained only when supported by two or more reads. The tcR package was used for downstream repertoire analysis, with clonotypes matched between fractions based on CDR3 nucleotide sequence plus V segment. VDJmatch was used to annotate antigen specificity against VDJdb, with one amino acid substitution allowed in CDR3. TCRdb reprocessed the sequencing reads and holds a single record per CDR3 protein sequence, with no DNA. The authors' filters were not applied to this entry. This sample's table contains 250,000 to 300,000 distinct CDR3 sequences. Roughly 0.4% of the sample goes to the ten largest clones.

CDR1 and CDR2, per the germline V gene, are SQVTM and ANQGSEA. The CDR3, cysteine through phenylalanine, is 13 amino acids long. A DNA sequence was not provided. What was sequenced was blood T cells: a sorted CD56 or NKG2C T cell subset, CD4+ or CD8+ T cells, or bulk PBMC T cells (not recorded which). The sequence came from a young man in good health. Donor details come from another sample of the same person, matched by shared clones. The sequence joins TRBV29-1 to TRBJ2-7. The CDR3 reads as follows: CSVGTQGSYEQYF.